Sequencing of this T cell receptor (beta chain) was carried out in a study of radiation and T cells in renal cell carcinoma. Overall study results and limits: From baseline, blood top tumor clonotypes peaked at 2 weeks post-radiation.

Noted time point: blood 4 weeks post-SBRT, at nephrectomy. Treatment given: 15 Gy SBRT to primary tumor, nephrectomy 4 weeks later. The germline gives CDR1 MNHNS, CDR2 SASEGT. Trimming cost V 6 bases and J 4 bases, with 12 bases left between them. The CDR3 has 13 residues. Note on this clone: Its specificity is unknown.

Profiled with immunoSEQ multiplex PCR; TCRdb holds only in-frame clones, not every one. In the table there are approximately 150,000 clones, about 88% of which are singletons. This material consisted of blood, taken from a patient whose treatment included radiotherapy and nephrectomy. The TCR was taken from a woman in her forties or fifties with renal cell carcinoma. This rearrangement joins TRBV6-1 to TRBJ1-1; a weak D match, TRBD1 (5 bases). DNA of the CDR3: TGTGCCAGCAGCGGGACCGCCCTCACTGAAGCTTTCTTT. Residues: CASSGTALTEAFF.